Below are 8 T cell receptor beta chains sequenced from a single sample in a study of cytomegalovirus exposure and HLA in healthy donors. Sequenced by immunoSEQ multiplex PCR; TCRdb stores in-frame clones only, minus some. This sample has 230,000 or so clones, with 70% to 90% found just once. Sequencing was carried out using PBMCs. Receptors were obtained from a woman aged 18-29 years in good health and CMV-seronegative.

The chain has TRBV30 and TRBJ2-7; 15 bases are shared with TRBD2. The germline gives CDR1 GTSNPN, CDR2 SVGIG (reference sequence). Trimming cost V 0 bases and J 3 bases; bases outside gene matches: 3. This CDR3 comprises 16 residues. The CDR3: CAWSVSGLAGGYEQYF. The CDR3 DNA sequence: TGTGCCTGGAGTGTCTCGGGACTAGCGGGGGGCTACGAGCAGTACTTC.

The chain joins TRBV28 to TRBJ2-7; 9 bases line up with TRBD1. The ends lost 1 base at V and 3 bases at J; junction bases unmatched: 1. From germline, CDR1 is MDHEN and CDR2 SYDVKM. The CDR3 spans 14 residues. The CDR3 nucleotides read TGTGCCAGCAGTTTATCGGGACAGGGCTACGAGCAGTACTTC. This sequence encodes CASSLSGQGYEQYF.

The gene calls are TRBV6-5 and TRBJ2-5, with 7 bases matching TRBD2. V gave up 6 bases and J gave up 0 bases; unmatched junction bases: 4. The length of the CDR3 is 14 residues. Germline CDR1 MNHEY, CDR2 SVGAGI. The CDR3 nucleotides read TGTGCCAGCAGACTAGCGAGGTACCAAGAGACCCAGTACTTC. This translates into CASRLARYQETQYF.

This rearrangement joins TRBV6-1 to TRBJ2-5, with D possibly TRBD2 on 6 matching bases. This CDR3 spans 11 amino acids. CDR1 MNHNS and CDR2 SASEGT come from the germline V gene. V lost 6 bases, J lost 7 bases, and 9 bases lay in between. CDR3 in DNA: TGTGCCAGCAGCAAGGGAGGGACCCAGTACTTC. Translated: CASSKGGTQYF.

This chain links TRBV7-9 with TRBJ2-7; D gene unclear. Trimming cost V 3 bases and J 0 bases, with 12 bases left between them. From germline, CDR1 is SEHNR and CDR2 FQNEAQ (reference sequence). The CDR3 spans 15 residues. Here the CDR3 reads CASSLADRGSYEQYF. The CDR3 DNA reads TGTGCCAGCAGCTTGGCAGATCGTGGCTCCTACGAGCAGTACTTC.

A few counts support this clone. CDR3 bases: TGTGCCAGCAGTGCCCCAGGTGGGTACGAGCAGTACTTC. Translation gives CASSAPGGYEQYF. This chain uses TRBV25-1 with TRBJ2-7; unclear D gene. Between the trimmed V and J ends, which lost 4 bases and 4 bases, there was a span of 11 bases. CDR1 MGHDK and CDR2 SYGVNS come from the germline V gene. The CDR3 totals 13 residues.

The V call is TRBV29-1, the J call TRBJ2-7; D is possibly TRBD2 (5 bases). V was shortened by 6 bases and J by 1 base, with 16 bases between the two germline ends. CDR1 is SQVTM, CDR2 ANQGSEA, per germline. This CDR3 region has 14 residues. In nucleotides, the CDR3 is TGCAGCGTCGCCTGGGAGTCCGGGTCCTACGAGCAGTACTTC. This translates into CSVAWESGSYEQYF.

The chain recombines TRBV7-8 with TRBJ1-2; tentatively, D is TRBD1 (5 bases). This CDR3 is 16 amino acids long. Deletions cut 4 bases from V and 8 bases from J, with 23 bases between. Germline V gives CDR1 SGHVS, CDR2 FQNEAQ. The CDR3 spells CASSSSPLDTLGGYTF. CDR3 sequence (DNA): TGTGCCAGCAGCTCCTCGCCCTTGGACACACTTGGCGGCTACACCTTC.